The next 3 T cell receptor beta chains were all read from a single sample in a study of blood T cell repertoires in COVID-19. TCRdb's table, derived via immunoSEQ multiplex PCR, lists solely in-frame clones and lacks some. The data contain 250,000 to 350,000 clones, 84% of them singletons. The sample comprised peripheral blood. Receptors were obtained from a human donor with COVID-19, enrolled during active disease. The donor label of this sample is uncertain.

This chain links TRBV5-1 with TRBJ2-5; 8 positions agree with TRBD2. In germline, CDR1 is SGHRS, CDR2 YFSETQ. Germline trimming cut 2 bases from V and 5 bases from J; bases unmatched to any gene: 14. The CDR3 covers 17 residues. CDR3 sequence (DNA): TGCGCCAGCAGCTTTGGACTAGCTACCCTTAAGGGGGAGACCCAGTACTTC. Amino acid sequence: CASSFGLATLKGETQYF.

The rearrangement joins TRBV7-9 to TRBJ1-2; possibly TRBD1 for D (6 bases). Germline-derived CDR1 and CDR2 are SEHNR and FQNEAQ (reference sequence). The CDR3 length is 19 residues. Trimming removed 1 base at V and 2 bases at J, with 23 bases between. CDR3 nucleotide sequence: TGTGCCAGCAGCTTAGGTGGGAAGTCCGGGGGGCGTACAAACTATGGCTACACCTTC. It yields the protein CASSLGGKSGGRTNYGYTF. Complete variable domain (other parts from reference TRBV7-9 and TRBJ1-2): DTGVSQNPRHKITKRGQNVTFRCDPISEHNRLYWYRQTLGQGPEFLTYFQNEAQLEKSRLLSDRFSAERPKGSFSTLEIQRTEQGDSAMYLCASSLGGKSGGRTNYGYTFGSGTRLTVV.

The chain combines TRBV6-6 with TRBJ2-2; 9 bases fit TRBD1. The CDR3 has 14 amino acids. V dropped 6 bases and J dropped 7; count of bases not matched to a gene: 6. Germline values: CDR1 MNHNY, CDR2 SVGAGI (reference sequence). In nucleotides, the CDR3 is TGTGCCAGCAGCTTGGGACAGGGTGGCGGGGAGCTGTTTTTT. It translates to CASSLGQGGGELFF.